The present T cell receptor beta chain was sequenced within a study of memory CD4+ T cells and cytomegalovirus serostatus. The assay was immunoSEQ multiplex PCR, and TCRdb's table has in-frame clones only and misses some. The table includes over 55,000 clones, less than 85% detected once. Single viable CD3+CD4+CD8-CD45RO+ cells were sorted as the memory CD4+ T cells. Positive selection with CD4 microbeads enriched total CD4+ T cells. The CDR3 has 13 residues. Per germline, CDR1 MDHEN and CDR2 SYDVKM. V lost 8 bases and J lost 8, with 18 bases in between. The chain joins TRBV28 to TRBJ1-2; a possible D gene is TRBD1 (5 bases). Sequenced: memory CD4+ T cells from blood. The TCR comes from an adult in good health and CMV-seronegative. The CDR3 loop reads CASVGGEVGGYTF. The CDR3 DNA reads as TGTGCCAGCGTCGGGGGGGAGGTGGGAGGCTACACCTTC.